The rows below give T cell receptor beta chains drawn from one sample of a study of chemoradiotherapy in HPV16-positive cancers. Profiling relied on immunoSEQ multiplex PCR, and the TCRdb table lists in-frame clones only, not all of them. The sample contains some 980 clones, around 94% of which appear only once. The source was tumor tissue, collected from a patient who underwent chemoradiotherapy. Receptor source: a human donor with HPV-associated anogenital cancer. Both conserved end residues are trimmed from each CDR3. For some rows the clone size is stated as once, few or many, or as a class when expanded; others skip it.

v_gene	j_gene	abundance	CDR3aa
TRBV5-1	TRBJ2-1	NA	ASSLSGTSGGAYEQF
TRBV30	TRBJ2-7	once	AWSLGSGPYYEQY
TRBV5-1	TRBJ2-1	NA	ASSLESEQF
TRBV4-2	TRBJ2-7	NA	ASSQGRDYSQY
TRBV21-1	TRBJ2-1	NA	ASAENRVFDNEQF
TRBV29-1	TRBJ2-1	NA	SVRGLEYNEQF
TRBV25-1	TRBJ1-2	NA	ASSPLRVNYGYT
TRBV20-1	TRBJ2-5	NA	SASLGTQY
TRBV10-2	TRBJ1-6	NA	ASSSLGGGSPLH
TRBV6-1	TRBJ2-7	NA	ASSALPPSQGSSYEQY
TRBV6-1	TRBJ1-5	NA	ASSGGQGGQPQH
TRBV5-1	TRBJ2-5	NA	ASSFQGDQETQY
TRBV30	TRBJ2-2	NA	AWTTGNTGELF
TRBV5-4	TRBJ1-5	NA	ASSLARGGDQPQH
TRBV28	TRBJ1-2	NA	ASNREGYYGYT
TRBV18	TRBJ2-1	once	ASSPSTGAYNEQF
TRBV10-3	TRBJ2-7	NA	AISESMDRGHEQY
TRBV5-1	TRBJ2-3	NA	ASRITGAETDTQY
TRBV5-6	TRBJ2-1	once	ASSFRGGASYNEQF
TRBV4-2	TRBJ2-5	NA	ASSQLRGGGETQY
TRBV29-1	TRBJ2-1	once	SVVNLALGRVYEQF
TRBV5-4	TRBJ2-7	NA	ASSPGVSGVYEQY
TRBV4-1	TRBJ1-1	NA	ASSGTEAF
TRBV11-1	TRBJ1-1	NA	ASSFRRGEAF
TRBV18	TRBJ1-2	NA	ASSPDSYGYT
TRBV5-1	TRBJ2-3	NA	ASSLPGGWGTDTQY
TRBV14	TRBJ1-6	NA	ASSQQDNSPLH
TRBV4-2	TRBJ1-4	NA	ASSQDIAGNEKLF
TRBV5-5	TRBJ2-3	NA	ASSLRDGDTDTQY
TRBV19	TRBJ2-7	once	ASSIGAGTYEQY
TRBV30	TRBJ2-1	NA	AWSPPPYNEQF
TRBV6-5	TRBJ2-2	NA	ASSYVNTGELF
TRBV30	TRBJ1-6	NA	AGQQSSYNSPLH
TRBV14	TRBJ1-6	NA	ASSRGTGVGKNSPLH
TRBV7-2	TRBJ1-5	NA	ASSLVEGGNQPQH
TRBV7-9	TRBJ2-7	NA	ASSLGAVQPYEQY
TRBV19	TRBJ1-2	NA	ASSIPSSNYGYT
TRBV19	TRBJ1-2	NA	ASSMGLRLTGYT
TRBV7-9	TRBJ2-1	NA	ASSSSGGGNNEQF